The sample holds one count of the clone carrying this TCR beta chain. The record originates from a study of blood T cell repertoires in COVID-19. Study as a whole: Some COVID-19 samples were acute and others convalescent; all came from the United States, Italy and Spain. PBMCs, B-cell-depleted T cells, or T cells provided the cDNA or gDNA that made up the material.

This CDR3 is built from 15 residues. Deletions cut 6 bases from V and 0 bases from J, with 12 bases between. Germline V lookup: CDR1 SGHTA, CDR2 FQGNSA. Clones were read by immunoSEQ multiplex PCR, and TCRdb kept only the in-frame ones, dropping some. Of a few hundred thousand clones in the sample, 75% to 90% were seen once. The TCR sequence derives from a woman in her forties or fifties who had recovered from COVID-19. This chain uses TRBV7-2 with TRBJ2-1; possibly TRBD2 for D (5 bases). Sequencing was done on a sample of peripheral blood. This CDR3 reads CASSLLGSSYNEQFF. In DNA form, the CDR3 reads TGTGCCAGCAGTTTACTAGGTAGCTCCTACAATGAGCAGTTCTTC.